The clone carrying this TCR beta chain appeared once. This entry is derived from a study of shared clonotypes between healthy human individuals. Sequenced by immunoSEQ multiplex PCR; TCRdb stores in-frame clones only, minus some. Altogether about 2.1 million clones are present, about 92% being singletons, with the ten largest covering 1.5% to 2%. CD45RO-negative CD8 cells positively selected for CCR7 made up the naive population, which excluded terminally differentiated effector memory CD45RA+ cells. The V and J ends lost 5 bases and 3 bases respectively, with 13 bases between them. The CDR3 length is 14 residues. The V gene's germline CDR1 is LNHDA and CDR2 SQIVND (reference sequence).

The V and J genes are TRBV19 and TRBJ1-1; no reliable D call. The sample taken for sequencing was naive CD8+ T cells from PBMCs. The TCR comes from a man aged 18-30 years in good health. Some clones in this sample may be carry-over from other donors' samples. CDR3 protein: CASSPRRRDTEAFF. Written as DNA, the CDR3 is TGTGCCAGTAGTCCCCGCCGGAGGGACACTGAAGCTTTCTTT. Looking up the rest from reference TRBV19 and TRBJ1-1 gives the full variable domain: DGGITQSPKYLFRKEGQNVTLSCEQNLNHDAMYWYRQDPGQGLRLIYYSQIVNDFQKGDIAEGYSVSREKKESFPLTVTSAQKNPTAFYLCASSPRRRDTEAFFGQGTRLTVV.